The entry below gives a single T cell receptor beta chain sequence along with its context. Its target is unknown. Method: immunoSEQ multiplex PCR; TCRdb's copy keeps in-frame clones and lacks some. The table lists 50,000 to 65,000 clones, approximately 94% of them singletons. The data stem from a study of PD-1 blockade in classical Hodgkin lymphoma. Trimming cost V 5 bases and J 4 bases, with 15 bases left between them. Per germline, CDR1 SEHNR and CDR2 FQNEAQ (reference sequence). The CDR3 loop spans 15 amino acids. Documented time point: cycle 4 day 1 (C4D1), after five to seven weeks of nivolumab. Every patient had relapsed following autologous stem cell transplantation, and cohorts differed in brentuximab vedotin exposure. Overall study results and limits: By C4D1 there was a significant rise in CD4+ TCR diversity but not in CD8+ TCR diversity.

The chain links TRBV7-9 to TRBJ2-1, with D perhaps TRBD2 (6 bases). The sequence came from a human donor with classical Hodgkin lymphoma. The source material was peripheral blood mononuclear cells (PBMCs), sampled before the fourth cycle of nivolumab. CDR3 nucleotide sequence: TGTGCCAGCAGCCCCGGGGTAGCGGCATACAATGAGCAGTTCTTC. Its translation: CASSPGVAAYNEQFF.